This T cell receptor beta chain was sequenced for a study of T cell responses to AZD1222 COVID-19 vaccine. Assay used: immunoSEQ multiplex PCR; TCRdb lists only in-frame clones, some missing. The sample shows about 210,000 clones, 94% of them seen only once. The CDR3 covers 15 residues. CDR1 is SNHLY, CDR2 FYNNEI, per germline. Trimming pared 0 bases from V and 10 bases from J, leaving 13 bases between. In its sample, this clone was seen once. Its antigen is undetermined. The study's findings and limits: Only five or six AZD1222 recipients were seropositive at baseline. Sampled repertoires all dated from after the peak T cell response. Donors in the cohort were predominantly white British and more often female, and clonal diversity was possibly underestimated. Among spike-specific TCRs, nearly half reportedly target unmutated variant regions.

The receptor was isolated from an adult who received the MenACWY meningococcal vaccine as a control. The sequenced sample was peripheral blood, obtained 28 days after the second dose of the MenACWY control vaccine. The J gene is TRBJ1-6, the V gene TRBV2; D not resolved. For the CDR3, the DNA is TGTGCCAGCAGTGAAGCGCCGGCCTCCCCGTCACCCCTCCACTTT. This codes for CASSEAPASPSPLHF.